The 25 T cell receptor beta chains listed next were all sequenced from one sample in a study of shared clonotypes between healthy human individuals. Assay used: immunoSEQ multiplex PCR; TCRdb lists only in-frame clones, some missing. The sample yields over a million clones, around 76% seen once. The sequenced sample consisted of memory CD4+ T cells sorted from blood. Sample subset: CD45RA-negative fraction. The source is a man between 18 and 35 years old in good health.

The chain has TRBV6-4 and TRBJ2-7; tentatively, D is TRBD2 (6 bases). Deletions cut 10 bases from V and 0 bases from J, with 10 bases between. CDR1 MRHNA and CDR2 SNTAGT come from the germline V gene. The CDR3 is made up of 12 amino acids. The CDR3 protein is CAIRDFSYEQYF. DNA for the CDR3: TGTGCCATCCGGGACTTCTCCTACGAGCAGTACTTC.

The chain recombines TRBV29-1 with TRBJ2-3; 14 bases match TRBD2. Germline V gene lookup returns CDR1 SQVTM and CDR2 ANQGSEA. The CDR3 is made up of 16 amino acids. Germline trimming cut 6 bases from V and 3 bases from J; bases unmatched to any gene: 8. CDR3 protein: CSVTSGGGRETDTQYF. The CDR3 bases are TGCAGCGTGACTAGCGGGGGGGGCAGGGAGACAGATACGCAGTATTTT.

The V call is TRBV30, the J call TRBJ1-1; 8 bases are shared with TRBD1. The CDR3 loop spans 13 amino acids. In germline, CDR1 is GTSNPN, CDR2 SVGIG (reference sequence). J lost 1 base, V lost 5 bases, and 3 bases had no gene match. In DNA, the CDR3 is TGTGCCTGGGGACAGGGATCGAACACTGAAGCTTTCTTT. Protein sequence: CAWGQGSNTEAFF.

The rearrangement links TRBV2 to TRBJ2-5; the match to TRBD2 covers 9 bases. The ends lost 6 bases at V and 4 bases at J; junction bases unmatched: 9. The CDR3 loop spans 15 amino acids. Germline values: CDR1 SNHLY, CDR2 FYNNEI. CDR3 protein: CASRSGGGASETQYF. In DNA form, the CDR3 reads TGTGCCAGCAGATCTGGCGGGGGGGCCTCAGAGACCCAGTACTTC.

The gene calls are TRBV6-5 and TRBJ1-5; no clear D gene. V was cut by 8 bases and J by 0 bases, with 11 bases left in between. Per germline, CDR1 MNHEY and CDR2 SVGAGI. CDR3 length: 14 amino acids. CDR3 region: CASSRTFSNQPQHF. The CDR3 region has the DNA TGTGCCAGCTCGAGGACCTTTAGCAATCAGCCCCAGCATTTT.

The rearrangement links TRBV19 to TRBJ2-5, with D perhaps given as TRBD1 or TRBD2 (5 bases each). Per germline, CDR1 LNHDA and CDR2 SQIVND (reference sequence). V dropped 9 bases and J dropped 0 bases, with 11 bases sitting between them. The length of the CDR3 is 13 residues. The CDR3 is CASTGRNQETQYF. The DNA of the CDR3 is TGTGCCAGCACGGGACGAAACCAAGAGACCCAGTACTTC.

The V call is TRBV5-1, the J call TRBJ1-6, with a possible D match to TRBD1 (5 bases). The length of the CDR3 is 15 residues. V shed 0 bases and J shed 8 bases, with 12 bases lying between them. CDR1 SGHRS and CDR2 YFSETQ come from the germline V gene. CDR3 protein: CASSLDGTAYSPLHF. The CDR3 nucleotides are TGCGCCAGCAGCTTGGATGGGACGGCCTATTCACCCCTCCACTTT.

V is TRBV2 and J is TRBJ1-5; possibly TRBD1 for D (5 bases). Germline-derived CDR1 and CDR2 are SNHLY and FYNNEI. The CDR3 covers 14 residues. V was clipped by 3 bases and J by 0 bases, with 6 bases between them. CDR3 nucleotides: TGTGCCAGCAGTGAGGGGGGTAGCAATCAGCCCCAGCATTTT. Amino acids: CASSEGGSNQPQHF. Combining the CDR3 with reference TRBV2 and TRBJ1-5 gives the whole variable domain EPEVTQTPSHQVTQMGQEVILRCVPISNHLYFYWYRQILGQKVEFLVSFYNNEISEKSEIFDDQFSVERPDGSNFTLKIRSTKLEDSAMYFCASSEGGSNQPQHFGDGTRLSIL.

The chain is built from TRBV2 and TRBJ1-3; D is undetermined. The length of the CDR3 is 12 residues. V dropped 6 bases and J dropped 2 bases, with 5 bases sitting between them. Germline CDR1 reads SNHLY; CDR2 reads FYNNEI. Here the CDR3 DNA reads TGTGCCAGCAGGGGCGCTGGAAACACCATATATTTT. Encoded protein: CASRGAGNTIYF.

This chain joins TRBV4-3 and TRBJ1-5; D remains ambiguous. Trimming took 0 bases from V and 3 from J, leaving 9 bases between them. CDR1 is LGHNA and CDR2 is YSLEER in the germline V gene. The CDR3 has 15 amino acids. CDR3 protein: CASSQENSFNQPQHF. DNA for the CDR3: TGCGCCAGCAGCCAAGAGAATAGCTTCAATCAGCCCCAGCATTTT.

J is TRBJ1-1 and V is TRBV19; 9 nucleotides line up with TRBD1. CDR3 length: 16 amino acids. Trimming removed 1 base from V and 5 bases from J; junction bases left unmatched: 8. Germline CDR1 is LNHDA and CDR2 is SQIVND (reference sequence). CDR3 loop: CASSIGIRTGETEAFF. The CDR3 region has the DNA TGTGCCAGTAGTATAGGGATCAGGACAGGGGAGACTGAAGCTTTCTTT.

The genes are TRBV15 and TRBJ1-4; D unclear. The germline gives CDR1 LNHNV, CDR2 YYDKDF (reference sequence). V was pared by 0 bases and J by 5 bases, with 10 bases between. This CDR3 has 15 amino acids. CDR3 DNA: TGTGCCACCAGCAGAGACGGAACAGTCAATGAAAAACTGTTTTTT. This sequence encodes CATSRDGTVNEKLFF.

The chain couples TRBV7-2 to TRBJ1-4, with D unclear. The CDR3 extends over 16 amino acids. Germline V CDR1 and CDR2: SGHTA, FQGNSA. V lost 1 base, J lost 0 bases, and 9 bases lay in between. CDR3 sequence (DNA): TGTGCCAGCAGCTTAGTCGTAGGGACAACTAATGAAAAACTGTTTTTT. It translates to CASSLVVGTTNEKLFF.

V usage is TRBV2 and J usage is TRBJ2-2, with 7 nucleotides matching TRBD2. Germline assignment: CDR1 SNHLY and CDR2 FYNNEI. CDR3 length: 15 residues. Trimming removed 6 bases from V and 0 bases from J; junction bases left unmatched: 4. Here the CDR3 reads CASRAGLPNTGELFF. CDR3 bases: TGTGCCAGCAGAGCGGGACTACCGAACACCGGGGAGCTGTTTTTT.

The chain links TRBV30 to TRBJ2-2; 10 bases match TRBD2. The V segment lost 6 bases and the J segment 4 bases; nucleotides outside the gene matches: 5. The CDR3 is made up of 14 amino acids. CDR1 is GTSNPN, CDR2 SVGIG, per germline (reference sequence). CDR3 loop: CACPSGGITGELFF. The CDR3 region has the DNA TGTGCCTGTCCTAGCGGGGGCATCACCGGGGAGCTGTTTTTT.

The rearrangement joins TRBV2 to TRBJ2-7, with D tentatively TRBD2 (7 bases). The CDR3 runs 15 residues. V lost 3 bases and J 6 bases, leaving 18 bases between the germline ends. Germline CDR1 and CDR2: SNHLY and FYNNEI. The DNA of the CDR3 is TGTGCCAGCAGTGATAAGGTTGCGGGGGCCTCCGAGCAGTACTTC. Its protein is CASSDKVAGASEQYF.

The CDR3, as DNA: TGTGCCAGTAGGGGTTGGGCCCTGGGGAGCATTCAGTACTTC. Translated, it gives CASRGWALGSIQYF. This rearrangement joins TRBV19 to TRBJ2-4, with D possibly matching TRBD2 (5 bases). This CDR3 contains 14 residues. Germline V gene lookup returns CDR1 LNHDA and CDR2 SQIVND (reference sequence). V lost 6 bases and J 9 bases, leaving 18 bases between the germline ends. Using reference TRBV19 and TRBJ2-4 for the parts outside the CDR3, the full variable domain is DGGITQSPKYLFRKEGQNVTLSCEQNLNHDAMYWYRQDPGQGLRLIYYSQIVNDFQKGDIAEGYSVSREKKESFPLTVTSAQKNPTAFYLCASRGWALGSIQYFGAGTRLSVL.

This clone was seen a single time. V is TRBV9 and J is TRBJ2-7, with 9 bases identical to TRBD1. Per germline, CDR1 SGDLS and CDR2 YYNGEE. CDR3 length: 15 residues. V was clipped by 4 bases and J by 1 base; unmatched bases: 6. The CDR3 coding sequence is TGTGCCAGCAGCCTAGGGACAGGGCCGTCCTACGAGCAGTACTTC. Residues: CASSLGTGPSYEQYF.

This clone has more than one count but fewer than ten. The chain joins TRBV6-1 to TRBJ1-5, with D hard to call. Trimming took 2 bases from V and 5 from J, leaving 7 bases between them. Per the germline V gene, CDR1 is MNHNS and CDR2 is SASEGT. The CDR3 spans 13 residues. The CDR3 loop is CASSEFWDQPQHF. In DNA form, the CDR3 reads TGTGCCAGCAGTGAATTCTGGGATCAGCCCCAGCATTTT.

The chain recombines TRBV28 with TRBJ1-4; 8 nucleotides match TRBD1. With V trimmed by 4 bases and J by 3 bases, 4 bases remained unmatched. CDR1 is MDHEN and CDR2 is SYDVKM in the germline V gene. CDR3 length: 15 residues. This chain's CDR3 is CASSSPQGANEKLFF. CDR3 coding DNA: TGTGCCAGCAGTTCTCCACAGGGGGCTAATGAAAAACTGTTTTTT.

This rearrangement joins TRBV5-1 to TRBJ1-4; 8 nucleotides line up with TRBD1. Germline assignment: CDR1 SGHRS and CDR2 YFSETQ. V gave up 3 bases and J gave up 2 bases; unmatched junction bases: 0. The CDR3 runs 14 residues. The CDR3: CASSWTGTNEKLFF. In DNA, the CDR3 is TGCGCCAGCAGCTGGACAGGGACTAATGAAAAACTGTTTTTT.

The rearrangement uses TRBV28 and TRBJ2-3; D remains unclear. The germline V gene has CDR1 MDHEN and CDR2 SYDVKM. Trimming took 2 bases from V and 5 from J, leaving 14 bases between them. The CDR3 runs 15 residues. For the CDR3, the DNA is TGTGCCAGCAGTTTAGGAAAGGGTGGAGTAGATACGCAGTATTTT. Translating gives CASSLGKGGVDTQYF.

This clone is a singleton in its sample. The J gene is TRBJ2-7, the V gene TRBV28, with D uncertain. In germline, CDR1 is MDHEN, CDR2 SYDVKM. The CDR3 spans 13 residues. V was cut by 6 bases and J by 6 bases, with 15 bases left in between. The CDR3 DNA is TGTGCCAGCAGCCCAGCCACATTTTCCGAGCAGTACTTC. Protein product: CASSPATFSEQYF.

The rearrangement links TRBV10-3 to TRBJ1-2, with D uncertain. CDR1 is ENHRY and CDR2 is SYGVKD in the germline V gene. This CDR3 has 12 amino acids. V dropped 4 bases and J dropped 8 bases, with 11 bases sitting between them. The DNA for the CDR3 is TGTGCCATCAGTGGAGACTCACTGGGCTACACCTTC. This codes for CAISGDSLGYTF.

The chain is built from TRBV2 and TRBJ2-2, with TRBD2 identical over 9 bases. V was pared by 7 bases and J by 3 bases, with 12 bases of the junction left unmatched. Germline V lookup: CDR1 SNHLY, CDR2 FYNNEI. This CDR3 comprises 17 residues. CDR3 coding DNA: TGTGCCAGCAACGATGGCCTAGCGGGGCCCTACACCGGGGAGCTGTTTTTT. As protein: CASNDGLAGPYTGELFF.